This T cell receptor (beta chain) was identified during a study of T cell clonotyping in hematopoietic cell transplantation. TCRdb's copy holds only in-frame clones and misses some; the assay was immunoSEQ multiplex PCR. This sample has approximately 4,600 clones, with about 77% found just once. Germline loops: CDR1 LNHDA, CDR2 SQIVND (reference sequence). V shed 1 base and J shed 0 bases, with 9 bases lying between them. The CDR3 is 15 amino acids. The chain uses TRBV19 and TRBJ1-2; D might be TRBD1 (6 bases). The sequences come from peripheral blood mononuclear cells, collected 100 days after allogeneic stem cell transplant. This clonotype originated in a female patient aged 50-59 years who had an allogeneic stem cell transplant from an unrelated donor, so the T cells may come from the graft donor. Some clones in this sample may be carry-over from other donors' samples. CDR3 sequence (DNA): TGTGCCAGTAGTATAGGGACAGAAGCTAACTATGGCTACACCTTC. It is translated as CASSIGTEANYGYTF.